Below, one T cell receptor beta chain is given with its context. Its antigen is still unknown. The CDR3 spans 13 residues. V lost 5 bases, J lost 10 bases, and 12 bases lay in between. Germline V gene sequence: CDR1 SGHVS, CDR2 FQNEAQ. Profiled with immunoSEQ multiplex PCR; TCRdb holds only in-frame clones, not every one. Altogether about 30,000 clones are present, over 80% being singletons, with the ten largest covering around 1%. This specimen belongs to a study of T cells in narcolepsy. Study-wide findings and caveats: No autoreactive T cell clone sequences appeared in some memory CD4+ repertoires. Healthy controls reportedly lacked the autoreactive clonotypes serially found in patients' blood. HCRT-specific and TRIB2-specific autoreactive clonotypes appeared among same-patient CSF and blood CD4+ clonotypes.

The origin of this receptor is a human donor with narcolepsy. Sample: CD45RA- memory CD4+ T cells from PBMCs. The chain uses TRBV7-8 and TRBJ1-6, with D perhaps matching TRBD1 (6 bases). The CDR3 spells CASSLEGDSPLHF. For the CDR3, the DNA is TGTGCCAGCAGCCTTGAGGGGGACTCACCCCTCCACTTT.